Sequencing of this TCR beta chain was carried out in a study of CD4 and CD8 cells across lung adenocarcinoma regions. Samples came from patients with localized non-small cell lung adenocarcinoma. TCRdb called the PCR reads again in MiXCR, with one record for every CDR3 protein. In the table there are about 5,200 distinct CDR3 sequences, 50% of which are singletons. Sequencing was performed on CD4+ T cells from the margin of a lung tumor. This receptor was obtained from a male donor with lung adenocarcinoma. The CD4 and CD8 labels of this study may be unreliable.

CDR3 in amino acids: CASSEVGDEQYF. The CDR3 bases are TGTGCCAGCAGTGAAGTAGGGGACGAGCAGTACTTC. The V call is TRBV6-1, the J call TRBJ2-1, with D possibly TRBD1 on 5 matching bases. The J call may be in error: the DNA end matches TRBJ2-7 better. This CDR3 comprises 12 residues. Germline V lookup: CDR1 MNHNS, CDR2 SASEGT.